This T cell receptor (beta chain) emerged from a study of blood T cell repertoires in COVID-19. Study-wide context: COVID-19 samples collected from the United States, Italy and Spain covered acute and convalescent phases. The analysed material was cDNA or gDNA that came from T cells, B-cell-depleted T cells, or PBMCs.

Original handling: From reference gene primer amplification, estimates of nucleated cell counts were derived. Profiled with immunoSEQ multiplex PCR; TCRdb holds only in-frame clones, not every one. V and J calls plus clone size are reproduced from that table; the DNA served to infer D and trimming. The data hold tens of thousands of clones, with 87% observed a single time. The V gene end was trimmed by 4 bases and the J gene end by 3 bases; junction bases not matched to a gene: 7. Germline loops: CDR1 SGHNT, CDR2 YYREEE (reference sequence). The CDR3 extends over 15 amino acids. The chain employs TRBV5-4 and TRBJ2-1; 7 bases are shared with TRBD2. The clonotype comes from a human donor in a cohort sampled during active COVID-19. The sequenced material came from peripheral blood. In nucleotides, the CDR3 is TGTGCCAGCAGCGCCAGCGGGGCCAACTACAATGAGCAGTTCTTC. Its protein is CASSASGANYNEQFF. Full variable domain (missing parts from reference TRBV5-4 and TRBJ2-1): ETGVTQSPTHLIKTRGQQVTLRCSSQSGHNTVSWYQQALGQGPQFIFQYYREEENGRGNFPPRFSGLQFPNYSSELNVNALELDDSALYLCASSASGANYNEQFFGPGTRLTVL.